Described below is a single TCR beta chain sequence and its context. What it binds is not known. Germline V gene sequence: CDR1 SGHAT, CDR2 FQNNGV. Trimming left V 0 bases short and J 3 bases short, with 20 bases between. The CDR3 is made up of 18 amino acids. The data originate from a study of T cell responses to AZD1222 COVID-19 vaccine. Method: immunoSEQ multiplex PCR; TCRdb's copy keeps in-frame clones and lacks some. This repertoire shows some 63,000 clones, about 91% found once; its top ten account for about 5.9%. General study points: Only five or six individuals given AZD1222 were seropositive at baseline.

The clonotype comes from an adult who received the AZD1222 COVID-19 vaccine. This sequence joins TRBV11-2 and TRBJ1-2; a weak D match, TRBD1 (6 bases). The material sequenced was peripheral blood, taken 28 days after the second AZD1222 dose. In DNA, the CDR3 is TGTGCCAGCAGCTTAGACCCCCTTACAGGGCGTCACTACTATGGCTACACCTTC. Translation gives CASSLDPLTGRHYYGYTF.